These 17 T cell receptor beta chains originate from one sample sequenced in a study of T cells in localized non-small cell lung cancer. Produced via immunoSEQ multiplex PCR; TCRdb's table is partial and in-frame only. The data contain about 34,000 clones, roughly 90% of them seen just once; the ten biggest clones take up 4.2%. The sequencing here drew on peripheral blood, taken before any cancer treatment. These receptors came from a woman aged 40 to 75 with stage I lung adenocarcinoma.

In this sample, this clone turned up a few times. The V gene is TRBV7-8, the J gene TRBJ1-2; no firm D call. Germline V gene lookup returns CDR1 SGHVS and CDR2 FQNEAQ. The CDR3 length is 15 residues. V lost 1 base and J 8 bases, leaving 17 bases between the germline ends. CDR3: CASSLGIRSSRGYTF. The DNA for the CDR3 is TGTGCCAGCAGCTTAGGTATACGGTCGTCTCGAGGCTACACCTTC.

This clone was counted a single time. This rearrangement joins TRBV6-5 to TRBJ2-7; TRBD2 aligns across 9 bases. Germline lookup yields CDR1 MNHEY and CDR2 SVGAGI. The CDR3 spans 14 residues. Trimming cost V 11 bases and J 8 bases; bases outside gene matches: 16. The CDR3: CAAGGAGLVDQQYF. CDR3 nucleotides: TGTGCCGCGGGGGGGGCAGGGCTGGTCGACCAGCAGTACTTC.

The chain employs TRBV13 and TRBJ1-4; 9 nucleotides match TRBD1. Trimming cost V 4 bases and J 11 bases; bases outside gene matches: 11. Germline CDR1 reads PRHDT; CDR2 reads FYEKMQ (reference sequence). CDR3 length equals 15 residues. The CDR3 bases are TGTGCCAGCAGCTGGGGAACAGGGGGCGCAGGGAAACTGTTTTTT. This gives the protein CASSWGTGGAGKLFF.

This chain connects TRBV7-9 to TRBJ2-1; 8 bases are shared with TRBD2. Germline trimming cut 5 bases from V and 8 bases from J; bases unmatched to any gene: 8. This CDR3 contains 14 residues. Germline-derived CDR1 and CDR2 are SEHNR and FQNEAQ (reference sequence). The CDR3 DNA is TGTGCCAGCAGCCCCTCCGGGACTAGGGATGAGCAGTTCTTC. Amino acids: CASSPSGTRDEQFF. The whole variable domain, remainder taken from reference TRBV7-9 and TRBJ2-1, is DTGVSQNPRHKITKRGQNVTFRCDPISEHNRLYWYRQTLGQGPEFLTYFQNEAQLEKSRLLSDRFSAERPKGSFSTLEIQRTEQGDSAMYLCASSPSGTRDEQFFGPGTRLTVL.

This chain connects TRBV4-3 to TRBJ2-1; unclear D gene. Germline V lookup: CDR1 LGHNA, CDR2 YSLEER. The CDR3 consists of 15 residues. With 1 base removed from V and 5 bases from J, the gap between germline ends came to 12 bases. The CDR3 DNA reads TGCGCCAGCAGCCAAGTTGGTGGCCGTAACAATGAGCAGTTCTTC. Translation: CASSQVGGRNNEQFF.

This rearrangement joins TRBV6-1 to TRBJ2-5; the D gene could be TRBD1 or TRBD2 (5 bases each). CDR3 length: 16 residues. Germline lookup yields CDR1 MNHNS and CDR2 SASEGT. V shed 2 bases and J shed 5 bases, with 18 bases lying between them. CDR3 sequence reads: CASSEFWARGDETQYF. DNA for the CDR3: TGTGCCAGCAGTGAATTCTGGGCTAGGGGAGACGAGACCCAGTACTTC.

CDR3 nucleotides: TGCAGCGTTGATGGGGTAGGGGTTCTGGCCAAAAACATTCAGTACTTC. Translated: CSVDGVGVLAKNIQYF. The chain combines TRBV29-1 with TRBJ2-4; tentatively, D is TRBD1 (5 bases). The CDR3 runs 16 residues. V lost 3 bases to trimming and J lost 1 base, with 16 bases between them. Germline V gene sequence: CDR1 SQVTM, CDR2 ANQGSEA.

The genes are TRBV6-5 and TRBJ1-2; a weak D match, TRBD1 (6 bases). Trimming left V 5 bases short and J 8 bases short, with 18 bases between. The V gene's germline CDR1 is MNHEY and CDR2 SVGAGI. This CDR3 region has 14 residues. The DNA of the CDR3 is TGTGCCAGCAGTCGTCCCGACCGGGGGCTCGGCTACACCTTC. Amino acids: CASSRPDRGLGYTF.

This chain joins TRBV9 and TRBJ2-1, with D possibly called TRBD1 or TRBD2 (6 bases each). The CDR3 runs 17 residues. The germline CDR1 and CDR2 sequences are SGDLS and YYNGEE. Trimming took off 1 base at V and 0 bases at J, with 14 bases between the two ends. The DNA of the CDR3 is TGTGCCAGCAGCGTAAAATCGGGGGCTAGCTCCTACAATGAGCAGTTCTTC. Its translation: CASSVKSGASSYNEQFF. The variable domain in full, with the rest retrieved from reference TRBV9 and TRBJ2-1, is DSGVTQTPKHLITATGQRVTLRCSPRSGDLSVYWYQQSLDQGLQFLIQYYNGEERAKGNILERFSAQQFPDLHSELNLSSLELGDSALYFCASSVKSGASSYNEQFFGPGTRLTVL.

The J gene is TRBJ2-3, the V gene TRBV10-3; 10 nucleotides line up with TRBD2. The CDR3 consists of 16 residues. V shed 5 bases and J 0 bases; nucleotides not matched to a gene: 5. Germline CDR1 ENHRY, CDR2 SYGVKD. The CDR3: CAISPLAGESTDTQYF. CDR3 sequence (DNA): TGTGCCATCAGTCCTCTAGCGGGGGAGAGCACAGATACGCAGTATTTT.

DNA for the CDR3: TGTGCCAGCAGTTTCTCAACTAGCGGGGGGGCCGATGAGCAGTTCTTC. Protein: CASSFSTSGGADEQFF. This sequence joins TRBV2 and TRBJ2-1, with 13 bases lining up with TRBD2. The germline V gene encodes CDR1 SNHLY and CDR2 FYNNEI. This CDR3 contains 16 residues. Trimming at V came to 5 bases and at J to 8 bases, leaving 9 bases not matched to a gene. Together with reference TRBV2 and TRBJ2-1, the CDR3 gives the full variable domain: EPEVTQTPSHQVTQMGQEVILRCVPISNHLYFYWYRQILGQKVEFLVSFYNNEISEKSEIFDDQFSVERPDGSNFTLKIRSTKLEDSAMYFCASSFSTSGGADEQFFGPGTRLTVL.

J is TRBJ1-2 and V is TRBV7-2; 7 bases map to TRBD1. CDR1 is SGHTA and CDR2 is FQGNSA in the germline V gene. The CDR3 contains 13 residues. The trim removed 2 bases at V and 13 bases at J, leaving 10 bases unmatched. The CDR3 region is CASSLSTGEMSTF. In DNA, the CDR3 is TGTGCCAGCAGCTTATCAACAGGGGAGATGAGCACCTTC.

Regarding this clone: Lacking the conserved final phenylalanine or tryptophan, this CDR3 likely reflects a read error. The DNA is left out, because the CDR3 cannot be placed on it with certainty; the CDR3 is given as TCRdb lists it. The J gene is TRBJ1-2, the V gene TRBV18. The germline V gene encodes CDR1 KGHSH and CDR2 LQKENI. The CDR3 has 12 residues if both end residues are counted. The CDR3: CASSWDQNGYYV.

This chain connects TRBV7-2 to TRBJ1-1; D is perhaps TRBD1 (6 bases). With 1 base removed from V and 1 base from J, the gap between germline ends came to 13 bases. The CDR3 has 16 amino acids. CDR1 and CDR2 (germline): SGHTA, FQGNSA. The CDR3 bases are TGTGCCAGCAGCTTAGTCGGGCAGGGGACGAACACTGAAGCTTTCTTT. It is translated as CASSLVGQGTNTEAFF.

This clone showed up just once. The V gene is TRBV7-9, the J gene TRBJ2-7, with D perhaps TRBD2 (6 bases). CDR3 length equals 13 residues. V lost 3 bases to trimming and J lost 2 bases, with 8 bases between them. The germline V gene has CDR1 SEHNR and CDR2 FQNEAQ (reference sequence). The CDR3 sequence: CASSLGGPYEQYF. The CDR3 DNA follows: TGTGCCAGCAGCTTGGGGGGTCCCTACGAGCAGTACTTC.

The chain couples TRBV11-2 to TRBJ2-7, with D perhaps matching TRBD2 (5 bases). Germline V gene lookup returns CDR1 SGHAT and CDR2 FQNNGV. V dropped 3 bases and J dropped 8 bases, with 11 bases sitting between them. The CDR3 is made up of 12 amino acids. The CDR3 DNA is TGTGCCAGCAGCTTTGCCGGGATGCAGCAGTACTTC. Translating it yields CASSFAGMQQYF.

The chain carries TRBV27 and TRBJ1-1, with no clear D. CDR1 and CDR2 from the germline V gene are MNHEY and SMNVEV (reference sequence). Trimming took 0 bases from V and 4 from J, leaving 15 bases between them. The CDR3 loop spans 16 amino acids. CDR3 nucleotide sequence: TGTGCCAGCAGTTTATCGGAGCGGGGTATGGGCACTGAAGCTTTCTTT. Translating it yields CASSLSERGMGTEAFF.